This is a list of T cell receptor beta chains from one sample in a study of cytomegalovirus exposure and HLA in healthy donors. Profiling relied on immunoSEQ multiplex PCR, and the TCRdb table lists in-frame clones only, not all of them. In total, the table holds approximately 71,000 clones. Sequenced: PBMCs. These TCRs come from a female donor in good health and CMV-seropositive. Each CDR3 is given with its conserved first and last residue. A D gene is named only where the DNA matches it firmly.

D gene	V gene	J gene	CDR3 length	CDR3 protein	CDR3 DNA
NA	TRBV4-3	TRBJ2-7	14	CASSQDRGSYEQYF	TGCGCCAGCAGCCAAGACAGGGGTTCCTACGAGCAGTACTTC
NA	TRBV6-1	TRBJ2-7	12	CASLGLKYEQYF	TGTGCCAGCCTGGGACTTAAATACGAGCAGTACTTC
NA	TRBV7-2	TRBJ1-3	15	CASSLATTTGNTIYF	TGTGCCAGCAGCTTAGCTACAACCACTGGAAACACCATATATTTT
NA	TRBV6-4	TRBJ1-5	14	CASSPGGDNQPQHF	TGTGCCAGCAGCCCCGGGGGAGACAATCAGCCCCAGCATTTT
TRBD2	TRBV27	TRBJ2-3	15	CASSYRPGGPDTQYF	TGTGCCAGCAGTTATAGGCCGGGGGGGCCAGATACGCAGTATTTT
TRBD2	TRBV6-6	TRBJ2-3	15	CASSTGTSWTDTQYF	TGTGCCAGCAGTACCGGGACTAGTTGGACAGATACGCAGTATTTT
TRBD1	TRBV28	TRBJ1-4	15	CASSPQDRVNEKLFF	TGTGCCAGCAGTCCCCAGGACAGGGTTAATGAAAAACTGTTTTTT
NA	TRBV11-2	TRBJ2-5	13	CASSPKSWETQYF	TGTGCCAGCAGCCCTAAAAGCTGGGAGACCCAGTACTTC
NA	TRBV5-1	TRBJ1-2	15	CASSLAGQGNYGYTF	TGCGCCAGCAGCTTGGCCGGGCAGGGGAACTATGGCTACACCTTC
NA	TRBV7-6	TRBJ1-1	13	CASSLDRNTEAFF	TGTGCCAGCAGCTTAGATCGGAACACTGAAGCTTTCTTT
TRBD2	TRBV11-2	TRBJ2-3	15	CASSFTAGASDTQYF	TGTGCCAGCAGCTTTACCGCGGGAGCGTCAGATACGCAGTATTTT
TRBD1	TRBV6-5	TRBJ2-2	15	CASSYSSGGAGELFF	TGTGCCAGCAGTTACTCATCAGGGGGAGCCGGGGAGCTGTTTTTT
NA	TRBV19	TRBJ2-3	15	CASSTVGLGTDTQYF	TGTGCCAGTAGTACCGTCGGTCTGGGCACAGATACGCAGTATTTT
TRBD1	TRBV5-1	TRBJ2-7	15	CASSLDGQGAYEQYF	TGCGCCAGCAGCTTGGATGGACAGGGTGCTTACGAGCAGTACTTC
NA	TRBV28	TRBJ2-2	15	CASSRQNANTGELFF	TGTGCCAGCAGCCGACAGAACGCGAACACCGGGGAGCTGTTTTTT
NA	TRBV5-1	TRBJ2-7	15	CASSLGLGGSYEQYF	TGCGCCAGCAGCTTGGGACTAGGAGGCTCCTACGAGCAGTACTTC
TRBD1	TRBV11-3	TRBJ1-1	14	CASRPGGLGTEAFF	TGTGCCAGCAGGCCAGGGGGACTCGGCACTGAAGCTTTCTTT
NA	TRBV5-6	TRBJ2-3	14	CASSLLRTTDTQYF	TGTGCCAGCAGCTTGTTGCGGACAACAGATACGCAGTATTTT
TRBD1	TRBV2	TRBJ1-2	16	CASSEAQSHRGSGYTF	TGTGCCAGCAGTGAAGCCCAGTCGCACAGGGGGTCCGGCTACACCTTC
NA	TRBV4-3	TRBJ2-1	14	CASSPQGAAREQFF	TGCGCCAGCAGCCCTCAAGGGGCCGCCAGGGAGCAGTTCTTC
TRBD1	TRBV5-1	TRBJ1-1	14	CASSSGQTNTEAFF	TGCGCCAGCAGCTCGGGACAGACGAACACTGAAGCTTTCTTT
NA	TRBV19	TRBJ1-4	18	CASSSQPTRGAKGEKLFF	TGTGCCAGTAGCTCCCAGCCCACTCGGGGGGCAAAGGGTGAAAAACTGTTTTTT
NA	TRBV7-2	TRBJ1-5	15	CASSFQADSNQPQHF	TGTGCCAGCAGCTTTCAGGCTGATAGCAATCAGCCCCAGCATTTT
TRBD2	TRBV18	TRBJ2-7	14	CASSPLAGAHEQYF	TGTGCCAGCTCACCACTAGCGGGAGCCCACGAGCAGTACTTC
TRBD2	TRBV7-7	TRBJ2-1	16	CASSSRLAGALNEQFF	TGTGCTAGCAGCTCTCGACTAGCGGGAGCTCTCAATGAGCAGTTCTTC
NA	TRBV29-1	TRBJ1-3	13	CSASLVSGNTIYF	TGCAGCGCTTCACTAGTCTCTGGAAACACCATATATTTT
NA	TRBV5-1	TRBJ2-3	15	CASSLELQATDTQYF	TGCGCCAGCAGCTTGGAGTTACAGGCCACAGATACGCAGTATTTT
TRBD1	TRBV7-7	TRBJ2-7	15	CASSPTGMSSYEQYF	TGTGCTAGCAGCCCGACAGGGATGTCCTCCTACGAGCAGTACTTC
NA	TRBV4-1	TRBJ2-7	15	CASSHYEAGSYEQYF	TGCGCCAGCAGCCATTACGAGGCAGGGTCCTACGAGCAGTACTTC
TRBD2	TRBV6-1	TRBJ2-7	12	CASGTSNYEQYF	TGTGCCAGCGGGACTAGCAACTACGAGCAGTACTTC
TRBD2	TRBV15	TRBJ2-7	17	CATSPRWQAGASREQYF	TGTGCCACCAGCCCACGGTGGCAAGCGGGAGCCTCAAGGGAGCAGTACTTC
TRBD1	TRBV6-5	TRBJ1-5	15	CASSATGEVNQPQHF	TGTGCCAGCAGTGCGACAGGGGAAGTCAATCAGCCCCAGCATTTT
TRBD1	TRBV6-4	TRBJ2-2	14	CASRQGANTGELFF	TGTGCCAGCAGGCAGGGGGCAAACACCGGGGAGCTGTTTTTT
TRBD2	TRBV4-2	TRBJ2-1	17	CASSQATSGGLYNEQFF	TGTGCCAGCAGCCAAGCGACTAGCGGGGGGCTCTACAATGAGCAGTTCTTC
TRBD1	TRBV7-2	TRBJ1-5	19	CASSHNPRGQRASNQPQHF	TGTGCCAGCAGCCATAACCCCAGGGGGCAAAGAGCGAGCAATCAGCCCCAGCATTTT
TRBD1	TRBV15	TRBJ2-3	20	CATSRDTGQEVHLNTDTQYF	TGTGCCACCAGCAGAGATACCGGACAGGAGGTCCACTTAAACACAGATACGCAGTATTTT
NA	TRBV21-1	TRBJ2-3	15	CASSKARGRADTQYF	TGTGCCAGCAGCAAAGCGAGGGGGCGCGCAGATACGCAGTATTTT
NA	TRBV6-1	TRBJ1-1	15	CASSPFGGEDTEAFF	TGTGCCAGCAGTCCCTTTGGGGGGGAGGACACTGAAGCTTTCTTT
TRBD1	TRBV28	TRBJ2-7	15	CASSSHRQGAYEQYF	TGTGCCAGCAGCTCCCATCGACAGGGGGCCTACGAGCAGTACTTC
TRBD2	TRBV18	TRBJ2-5	13	CASSPGLADTQYF	TGTGCCAGCTCACCGGGTCTAGCGGACACCCAGTACTTC
TRBD1	TRBV4-1	TRBJ1-2	16	CASSQVNKGALYGYTF	TGCGCCAGCAGCCAAGTAAATAAGGGGGCCCTCTATGGCTACACCTTC
NA	TRBV7-8	TRBJ2-3	14	CASSSMTGADTQYF	TGTGCCAGCAGCTCTATGACAGGAGCAGATACGCAGTATTTT
TRBD1	TRBV19	TRBJ2-7	14	CASMARGHSYEQYF	TGTGCCAGTATGGCCAGGGGGCATTCCTACGAGCAGTACTTC
NA	TRBV5-1	TRBJ2-5	14	CASSLVPDQATQYF	TGCGCCAGCAGCTTGGTACCCGACCAGGCGACCCAGTACTTC
TRBD1	TRBV6-1	TRBJ2-1	15	CASRGGVTGDNEQFF	TGTGCCAGCAGGGGGGGAGTGACAGGGGACAATGAGCAGTTCTTC
TRBD2	TRBV5-1	TRBJ2-7	15	CASSPSSGISYEQYF	TGCGCCAGCAGCCCATCGAGCGGGATCTCCTACGAGCAGTACTTC
TRBD2	TRBV7-6	TRBJ2-7	17	CASSLEASGGPPYEQYF	TGTGCCAGCAGCTTAGAGGCGAGCGGGGGGCCACCCTACGAGCAGTACTTC
NA	TRBV10-3	TRBJ2-5	14	CAIRGQGGGETQYF	TGTGCCATCAGGGGACAGGGCGGGGGGGAGACCCAGTACTTC
TRBD2	TRBV9	TRBJ2-3	16	CASSDRAGNPTDTQYF	TGTGCCAGCAGCGATCGAGCGGGAAATCCCACAGATACGCAGTATTTT
NA	TRBV7-2	TRBJ1-4	15	CASSPQTGWNEKLFF	TGTGCCAGCAGCCCGCAGACAGGCTGGAATGAAAAACTGTTTTTT